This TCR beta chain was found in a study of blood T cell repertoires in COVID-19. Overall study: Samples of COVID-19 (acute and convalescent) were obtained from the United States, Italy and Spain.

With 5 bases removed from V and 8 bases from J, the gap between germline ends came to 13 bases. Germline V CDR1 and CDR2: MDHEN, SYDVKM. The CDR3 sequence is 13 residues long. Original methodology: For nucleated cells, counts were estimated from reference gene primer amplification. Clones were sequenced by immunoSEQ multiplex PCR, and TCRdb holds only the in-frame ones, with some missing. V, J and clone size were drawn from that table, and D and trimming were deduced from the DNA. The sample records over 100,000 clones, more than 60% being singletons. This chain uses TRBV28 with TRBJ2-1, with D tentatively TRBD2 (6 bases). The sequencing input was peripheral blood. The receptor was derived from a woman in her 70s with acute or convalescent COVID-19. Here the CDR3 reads CASSRPSADEQFF. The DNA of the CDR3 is TGTGCCAGCAGTCGCCCTAGCGCCGATGAGCAGTTCTTC. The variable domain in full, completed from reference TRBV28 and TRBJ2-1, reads DVKVTQSSRYLVKRTGEKVFLECVQDMDHENMFWYRQDPGLGLRLIYFSYDVKMKEKGDIPEGYSVSREKKERFSLILESASTNQTSMYLCASSRPSADEQFFGPGTRLTVL.